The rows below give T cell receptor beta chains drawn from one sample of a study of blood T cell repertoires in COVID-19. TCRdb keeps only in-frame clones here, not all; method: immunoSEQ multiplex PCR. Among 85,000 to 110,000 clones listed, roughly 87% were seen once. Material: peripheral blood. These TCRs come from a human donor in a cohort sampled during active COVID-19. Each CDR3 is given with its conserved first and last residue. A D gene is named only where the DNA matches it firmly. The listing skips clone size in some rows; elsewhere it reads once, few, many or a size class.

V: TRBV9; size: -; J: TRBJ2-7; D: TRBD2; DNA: TGTGCCAGCAGCCCCCTAGCGGGCGCCTACGAGCAGTACTTC; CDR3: CASSPLAGAYEQYF
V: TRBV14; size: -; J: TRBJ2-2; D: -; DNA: TGTGCCAGCAGCCAAGTTATACAGCCCGGGGAGCTGTTTTTT; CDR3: CASSQVIQPGELFF
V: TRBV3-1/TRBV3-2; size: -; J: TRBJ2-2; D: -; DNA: TGTGCCAGCAGCCAAGCTTCTAACACCGGGGAGCTGTTTTTT; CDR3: CASSQASNTGELFF
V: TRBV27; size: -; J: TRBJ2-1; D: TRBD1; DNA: TGTGCCAGCAGTTTACAGGGGGCCTACAATGAGCAGTTCTTC; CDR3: CASSLQGAYNEQFF
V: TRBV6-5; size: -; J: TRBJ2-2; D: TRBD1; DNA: TGTGCCAGCAGCCCCGGGACAGGGGTCAGGGAGCTGTTTTTT; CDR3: CASSPGTGVRELFF
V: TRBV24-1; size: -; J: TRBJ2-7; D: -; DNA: TGTGCCACCAGTCGCAGGGGATCGGAGCTGCAGGCCTCCTACGAGCAGTACTTC; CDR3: CATSRRGSELQASYEQYF
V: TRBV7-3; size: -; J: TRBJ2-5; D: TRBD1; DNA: TGTGCCAGCAAGACAGACAGGGCGGCAGAGACCCAGTACTTC; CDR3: CASKTDRAAETQYF
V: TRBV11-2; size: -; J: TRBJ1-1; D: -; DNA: TGTGCCAGCAGCTTCCTCCTTTCCCTAGAGCCCCGCTCGGGAGCTTTCTTT; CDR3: CASSFLLSLEPRSGAFF
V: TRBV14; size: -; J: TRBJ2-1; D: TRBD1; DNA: TGTGCCAGCAGCCAAGTAGACAGGGGGGGCAATGAGCAGTTCTTC; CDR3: CASSQVDRGGNEQFF
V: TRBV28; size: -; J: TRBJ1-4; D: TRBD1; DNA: TGTGCCAGCACGCTGTCCGGGACAGGGGGGGGGTTGGAAAAACTGTTTTTT; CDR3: CASTLSGTGGGLEKLFF
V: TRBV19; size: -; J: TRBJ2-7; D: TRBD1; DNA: TGTGCCAGTAGTATAGGGACAGGGAATCACGAGCAGTACTTC; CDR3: CASSIGTGNHEQYF
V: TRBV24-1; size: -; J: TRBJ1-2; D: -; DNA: TGTGCCACTAGCGGGGGTTCCTATGGCTACACCTTC; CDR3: CATSGGSYGYTF
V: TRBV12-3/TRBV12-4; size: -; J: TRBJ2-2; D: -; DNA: TGTGCCAGCAGCCCACCCGGACATAGCGGTCTGTTTTTT; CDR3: CASSPPGHSGLFF
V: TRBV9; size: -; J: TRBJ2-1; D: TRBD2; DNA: TGTGCCAGCAGCGTAGTAGGGGGGATGGGGACTAGTTGGAGCAATGAGCAGTTCTTC; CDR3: CASSVVGGMGTSWSNEQFF
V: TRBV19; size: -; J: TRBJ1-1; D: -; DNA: TGTGCCAGTATTTTAACACTGGGAGGGAACACTGAAGCTTTCTTT; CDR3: CASILTLGGNTEAFF
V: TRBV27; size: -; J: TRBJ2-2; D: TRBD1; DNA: TGTGCCAGCAGTTTTAACAGGGGCACCGGGGAGCTGTTTTTT; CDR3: CASSFNRGTGELFF
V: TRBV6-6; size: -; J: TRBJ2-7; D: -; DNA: TGTGCCAGCAGTTACTACAGCATTGAATCCTACGAGCAGTACTTC; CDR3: CASSYYSIESYEQYF
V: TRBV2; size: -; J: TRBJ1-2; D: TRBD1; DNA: TGTGCCAGCAGTTCCGACAGGGACCCCAGGTATGGCTACACCTTC; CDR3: CASSSDRDPRYGYTF
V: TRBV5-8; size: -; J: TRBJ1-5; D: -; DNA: TGTGCCAGCAGCTGGTATCAGGAAAATCAGCCCCAGCATTTT; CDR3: CASSWYQENQPQHF
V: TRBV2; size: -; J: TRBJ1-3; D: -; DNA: TGTGCCAGCAGTGTGGGCAGCTCTGGAAACACCATATATTTT; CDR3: CASSVGSSGNTIYF
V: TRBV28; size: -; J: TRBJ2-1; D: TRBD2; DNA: TGTGCCAGCAGTTGGAACCTAGCGGGAGGGTACAATGAGCAGTTCTTC; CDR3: CASSWNLAGGYNEQFF
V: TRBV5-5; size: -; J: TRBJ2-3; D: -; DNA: TGTGCCAGCAGCTTGGGGCCCGATTTGGCGGCAGATACGCAGTATTTT; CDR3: CASSLGPDLAADTQYF
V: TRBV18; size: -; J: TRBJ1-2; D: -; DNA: TGTGCCAGCTCACCAAGCGCCAGGGATTATGGCTACACCTTC; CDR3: CASSPSARDYGYTF
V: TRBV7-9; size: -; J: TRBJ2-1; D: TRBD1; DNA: TGTGCCAGCAGCTTCGGGGACAGGGGGGCGTACAATGAGCAGTTCTTC; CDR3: CASSFGDRGAYNEQFF
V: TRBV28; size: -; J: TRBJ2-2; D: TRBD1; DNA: TGTGCCAGCAGTATACAGGGGCCGGAGCTGTTTTTT; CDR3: CASSIQGPELFF
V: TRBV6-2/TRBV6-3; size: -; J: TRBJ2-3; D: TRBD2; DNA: TGTGCCAGCAGTTACTCGAGAGCTAGCGGGACCACAGATACGCAGTATTTT; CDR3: CASSYSRASGTTDTQYF
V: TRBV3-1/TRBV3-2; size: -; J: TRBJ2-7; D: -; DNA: TGTGCCAGCAGCCAAGTCGAGGAGATCTTCGAGCAGTACTTC; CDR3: CASSQVEEIFEQYF
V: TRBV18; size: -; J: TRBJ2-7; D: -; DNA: TGTGCCAGCTCACCAGGACTGGATCCCTACGAGCAGTACTTC; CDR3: CASSPGLDPYEQYF
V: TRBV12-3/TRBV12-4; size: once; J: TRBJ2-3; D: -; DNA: TGTGCCAGCAGTTCCACTAACCTCGTATTGCAGTATTTT; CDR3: CASSSTNLVLQYF
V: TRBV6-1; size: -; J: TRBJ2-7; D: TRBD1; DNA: TGTGCCAGCAGTGAAGGGACAGGGGGCTACGAGCAGTACTTC; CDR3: CASSEGTGGYEQYF
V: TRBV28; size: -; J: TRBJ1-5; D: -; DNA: TGTGCCAGCACGGTTGCCGGTCAGCCCCAGCATTTT; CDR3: CASTVAGQPQHF
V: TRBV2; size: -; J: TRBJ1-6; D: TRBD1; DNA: TGTGCCAGCAGTGAAGTATCACAGGGGCCTCGATCACCCCTCCACTTT; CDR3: CASSEVSQGPRSPLHF
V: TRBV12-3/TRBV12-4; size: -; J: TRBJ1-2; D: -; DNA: TGTGCCAGCAGTCCCACTCCATCCGGCTACACCTTC; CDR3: CASSPTPSGYTF
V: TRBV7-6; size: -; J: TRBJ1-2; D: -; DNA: TGTGCCAGCAGCTTAGGAGGGGGGGATGGCTACACCTTC; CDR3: CASSLGGGDGYTF
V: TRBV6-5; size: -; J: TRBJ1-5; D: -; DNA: TGTGCCAGCAGTTACGGAAAGCCGGGGAATCAGCCCCAGCATTTT; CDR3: CASSYGKPGNQPQHF
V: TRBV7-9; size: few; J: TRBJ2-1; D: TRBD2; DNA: TGTGCCAGCAGCTCACTTCTAGCGGATAACTACAATGAGCAGTTCTTC; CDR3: CASSSLLADNYNEQFF
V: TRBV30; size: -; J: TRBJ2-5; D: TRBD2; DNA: TGTGCCTGGACTACGGGGACTAGCGGGGGTGAGACCCAGTACTTC; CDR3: CAWTTGTSGGETQYF
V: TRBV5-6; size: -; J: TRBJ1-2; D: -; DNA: TGTGCCAGCAGGGCGTTCCAGGGTGGCTACACCTTC; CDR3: CASRAFQGGYTF
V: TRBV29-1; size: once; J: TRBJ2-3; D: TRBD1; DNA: TGCAGCGTAGGTCGGACAGGGGGTGGTCCAGATACGCAGTATTTT; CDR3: CSVGRTGGGPDTQYF
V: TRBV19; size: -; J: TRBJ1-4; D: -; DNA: TGTGCCAGTAGTCCCCTACGACAGCTGTATAATGAAAAACTGTTTTTT; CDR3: CASSPLRQLYNEKLFF
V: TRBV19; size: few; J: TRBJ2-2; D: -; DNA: TGTGCCAGTAGCTTAATTACAGGCACCGGGGAGCTGTTTTTT; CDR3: CASSLITGTGELFF
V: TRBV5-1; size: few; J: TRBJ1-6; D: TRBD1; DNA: TGCGCCAGCAGCTCCGGACAGGTGGATAATTCACCCCTCCACTTT; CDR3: CASSSGQVDNSPLHF
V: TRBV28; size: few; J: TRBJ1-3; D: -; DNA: TGTGCCAGCACTCAGGCGGGGTCGGGAAGCGCCATATATTTT; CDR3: CASTQAGSGSAIYF
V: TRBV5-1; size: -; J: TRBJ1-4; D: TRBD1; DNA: TGCGCCAGCAGCACTAGTGACAGGGGAAGTGAAAAACTGTTTTTT; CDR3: CASSTSDRGSEKLFF